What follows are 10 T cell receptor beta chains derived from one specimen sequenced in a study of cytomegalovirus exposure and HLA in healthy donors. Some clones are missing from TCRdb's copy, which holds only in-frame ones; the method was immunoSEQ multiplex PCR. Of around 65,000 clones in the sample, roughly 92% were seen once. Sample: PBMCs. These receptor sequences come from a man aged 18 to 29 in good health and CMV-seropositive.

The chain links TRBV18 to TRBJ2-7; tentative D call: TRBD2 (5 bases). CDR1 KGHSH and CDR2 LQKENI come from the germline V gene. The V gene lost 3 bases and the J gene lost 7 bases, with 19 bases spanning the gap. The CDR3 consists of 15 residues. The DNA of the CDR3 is TGTGCCAGCTCACCCCCGGCCAGCGGTCTCGGTGAGCAGTACTTC. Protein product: CASSPPASGLGEQYF.

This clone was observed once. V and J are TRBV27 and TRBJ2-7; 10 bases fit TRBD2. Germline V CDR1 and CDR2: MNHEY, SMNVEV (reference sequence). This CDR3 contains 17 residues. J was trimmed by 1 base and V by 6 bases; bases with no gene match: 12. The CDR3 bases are TGTGCCAGCAGCCTTACTAGCGGGAATGTTTTTTCCTACGAGCAGTACTTC. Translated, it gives CASSLTSGNVFSYEQYF.

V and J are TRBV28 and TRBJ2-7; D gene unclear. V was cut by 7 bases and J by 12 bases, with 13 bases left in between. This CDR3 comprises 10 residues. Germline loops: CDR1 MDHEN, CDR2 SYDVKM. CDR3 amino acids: CASIHRPLYF. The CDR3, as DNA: TGTGCCAGCATCCACAGACCGTTGTACTTC.

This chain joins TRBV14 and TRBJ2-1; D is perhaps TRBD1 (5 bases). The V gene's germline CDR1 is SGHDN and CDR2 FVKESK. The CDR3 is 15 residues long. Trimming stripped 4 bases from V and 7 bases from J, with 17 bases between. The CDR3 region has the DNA TGTGCCAGCAGCCGGGGCAGGGTGGTAGTGAATGAGCAGTTCTTC. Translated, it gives CASSRGRVVVNEQFF.

CDR3 in DNA: TGTGCCAGCAGCTTGGTAGCGGGAGGGCCTAGCAATGAGCAGTTCTTC. Amino acids: CASSLVAGGPSNEQFF. The J gene is TRBJ2-1, the V gene TRBV7-9; 11 bases map to TRBD2. The germline V gene has CDR1 SEHNR and CDR2 FQNEAQ (reference sequence). This CDR3 has 16 amino acids. V lost 3 bases and J lost 6; bases outside the gene matches: 7.

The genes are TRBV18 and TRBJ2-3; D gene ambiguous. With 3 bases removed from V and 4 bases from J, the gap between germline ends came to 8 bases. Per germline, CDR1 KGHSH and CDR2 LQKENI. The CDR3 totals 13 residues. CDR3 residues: CASSPNTADTQYF. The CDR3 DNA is TGTGCCAGCTCACCTAATACAGCAGATACGCAGTATTTT.

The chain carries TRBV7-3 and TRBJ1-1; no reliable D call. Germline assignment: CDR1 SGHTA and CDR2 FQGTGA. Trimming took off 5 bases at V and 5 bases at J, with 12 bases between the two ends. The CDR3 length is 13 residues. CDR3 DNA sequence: TGTGCCAGCAGCGTCTCGAGGGAGACTGAAGCTTTCTTT. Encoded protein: CASSVSRETEAFF.

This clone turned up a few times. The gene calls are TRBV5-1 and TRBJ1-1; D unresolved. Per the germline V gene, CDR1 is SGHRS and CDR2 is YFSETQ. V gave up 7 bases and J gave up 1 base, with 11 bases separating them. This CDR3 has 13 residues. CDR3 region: CASAYRGNTEAFF. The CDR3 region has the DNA TGCGCCAGCGCTTACCGGGGGAACACTGAAGCTTTCTTT.

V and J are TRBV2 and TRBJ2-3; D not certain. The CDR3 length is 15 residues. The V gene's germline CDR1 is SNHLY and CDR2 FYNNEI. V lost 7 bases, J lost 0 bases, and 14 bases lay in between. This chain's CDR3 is CASNISPVSTDTQYF. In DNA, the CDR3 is TGTGCCAGCAATATAAGCCCCGTTAGCACAGATACGCAGTATTTT.

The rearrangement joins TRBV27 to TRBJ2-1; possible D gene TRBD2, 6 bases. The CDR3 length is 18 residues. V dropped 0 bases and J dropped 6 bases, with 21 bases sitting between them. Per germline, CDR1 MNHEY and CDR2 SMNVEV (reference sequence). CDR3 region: CASSLSGLWNLASNEQFF. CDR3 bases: TGTGCCAGCAGTTTATCGGGTCTCTGGAACCTAGCGTCCAATGAGCAGTTCTTC.